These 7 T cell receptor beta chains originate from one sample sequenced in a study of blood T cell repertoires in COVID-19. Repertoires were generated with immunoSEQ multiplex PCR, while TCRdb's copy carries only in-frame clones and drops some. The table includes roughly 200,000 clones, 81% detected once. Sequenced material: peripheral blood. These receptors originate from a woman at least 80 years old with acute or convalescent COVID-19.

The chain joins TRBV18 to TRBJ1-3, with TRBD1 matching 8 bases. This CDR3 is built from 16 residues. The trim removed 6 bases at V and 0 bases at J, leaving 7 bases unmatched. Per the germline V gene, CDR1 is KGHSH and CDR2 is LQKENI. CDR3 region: CASSPQGASSGNTIYF. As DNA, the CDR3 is TGTGCCAGCTCCCCCCAGGGGGCCTCCTCTGGAAACACCATATATTTT.

CDR3 loop: CASSYSTANQPQHF. The DNA for the CDR3 is TGTGCCAGCAGTTACTCGACAGCTAATCAGCCCCAGCATTTT. V is TRBV6-6 and J is TRBJ1-5; a possible D gene is TRBD1 (5 bases). Trimming left V 0 bases short and J 4 bases short, with 7 bases between. CDR3 size: 14 residues. Looked up from germline, CDR1 is MNHNY and CDR2 is SVGAGI (reference sequence).

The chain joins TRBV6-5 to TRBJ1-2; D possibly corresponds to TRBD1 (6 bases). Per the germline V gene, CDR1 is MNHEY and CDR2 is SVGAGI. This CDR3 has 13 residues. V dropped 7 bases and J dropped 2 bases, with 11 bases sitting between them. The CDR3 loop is CASTTTGNYGYTF. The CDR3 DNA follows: TGTGCCAGCACCACAACAGGGAACTATGGCTACACCTTC.

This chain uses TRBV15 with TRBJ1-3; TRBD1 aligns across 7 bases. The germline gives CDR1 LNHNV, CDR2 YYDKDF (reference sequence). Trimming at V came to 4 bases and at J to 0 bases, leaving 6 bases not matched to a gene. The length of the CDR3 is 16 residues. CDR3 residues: CATSTRGLVSGNTIYF. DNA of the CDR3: TGTGCCACCAGCACAAGGGGGCTCGTCTCTGGAAACACCATATATTTT.

This chain's CDR3 is CASSWSVQQDYEQYF. The CDR3 DNA reads as TGTGCCAGCAGCTGGTCAGTCCAGCAGGACTACGAGCAGTACTTC. The rearrangement joins TRBV7-6 to TRBJ2-7; D not certain. CDR3 length: 15 amino acids. V was clipped by 4 bases and J by 3 bases, with 16 bases between them. Germline V gene data show CDR1 as SGHVS and CDR2 as FNYEAQ.

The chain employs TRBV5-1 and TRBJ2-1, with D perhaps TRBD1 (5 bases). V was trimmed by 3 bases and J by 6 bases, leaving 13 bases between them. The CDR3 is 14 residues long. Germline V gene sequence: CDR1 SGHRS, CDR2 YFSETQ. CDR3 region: CASSWDRGFNEQFF. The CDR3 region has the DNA TGCGCCAGCAGCTGGGATAGGGGATTCAATGAGCAGTTCTTC.

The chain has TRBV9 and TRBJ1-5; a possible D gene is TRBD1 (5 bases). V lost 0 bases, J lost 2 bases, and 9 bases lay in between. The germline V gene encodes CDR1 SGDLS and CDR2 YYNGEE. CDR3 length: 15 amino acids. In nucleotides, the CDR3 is TGTGCCAGCAGCGTAGGGGGAGGGGGCAATCAGCCCCAGCATTTT. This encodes CASSVGGGGNQPQHF.